The rows below give T cell receptor beta chains drawn from one sample of a study of graft-versus-host responses after intestinal transplantation. Clones were read by immunoSEQ multiplex PCR, and TCRdb kept only the in-frame ones, dropping some. This sample has over 100,000 clones, with about 93% found just once. These TCRs' antigens remain unknown. This material consisted of unstimulated CD4+ T cells sorted from spleen or lymph node cells, taken before intestinal transplant. These receptors came from a human donor who received an intestinal transplant. CDR3s include the opening cysteine and the closing phenylalanine or tryptophan. A D gene is named only where the DNA matches it firmly. The size of a clone is reported for some rows only, either as once, few or many, or as a class for expanded clones.

j_call: TRBJ2-5; clone_size: .; d_call: TRBD1; v_call: TRBV5-8; cdr3_nt: TGTGCCAGCAGGCATAAAACCGGGACAGGGCACGAGACCCAGTACTTC; cdr3_aa: CASRHKTGTGHETQYF
j_call: TRBJ2-1; clone_size: .; d_call: TRBD2; v_call: TRBV10-3; cdr3_nt: TGTGCCATCAGTGACGCTAGCGGGAGGGGCGCGTCCTACAATGAGCAGTTCTTC; cdr3_aa: CAISDASGRGASYNEQFF
j_call: TRBJ1-1; clone_size: .; d_call: TRBD1; v_call: TRBV18; cdr3_nt: TGTGCCAGCTCACTTCAGGGGGGGACCAACACTGAAGCTTTCTTT; cdr3_aa: CASSLQGGTNTEAFF
j_call: TRBJ2-6; clone_size: .; d_call: .; v_call: TRBV11-2; cdr3_nt: TGTGCGTCCAGGGAGTCTGGGGCCAACGTCCTGACTTTC; cdr3_aa: CASRESGANVLTF
j_call: TRBJ2-1; clone_size: .; d_call: TRBD2; v_call: TRBV28; cdr3_nt: TGTGCCAGCATCCGTAGCGGGAGAAAATACAATGAGCAGTTCTTC; cdr3_aa: CASIRSGRKYNEQFF
j_call: TRBJ1-1; clone_size: .; d_call: .; v_call: TRBV28; cdr3_nt: TGTGCCAGCAGTTCAGGGGATCAGGACACTGAAGCTTTCTTT; cdr3_aa: CASSSGDQDTEAFF
j_call: TRBJ1-1; clone_size: .; d_call: .; v_call: TRBV4-1; cdr3_nt: TGCGCCAGCAGCCAAGGATGGGCAGAGTATTTCTTT; cdr3_aa: CASSQGWAEYFF
j_call: TRBJ2-7; clone_size: .; d_call: .; v_call: TRBV4-1; cdr3_nt: TGCGCCAGCAGCCAAGGGCCTGCCTACGAGCAGTACTTC; cdr3_aa: CASSQGPAYEQYF
j_call: TRBJ2-7; clone_size: .; d_call: TRBD2; v_call: TRBV9; cdr3_nt: TGTGCCAGCAGCGGACTAGCGGCCTCCTACGAGCAGTACTTC; cdr3_aa: CASSGLAASYEQYF
j_call: TRBJ1-5; clone_size: .; d_call: .; v_call: TRBV10-3; cdr3_nt: TGTGCCATCAGTGTCAGGGATAGCAATCAGCCCCAGCATTTT; cdr3_aa: CAISVRDSNQPQHF
j_call: TRBJ1-4; clone_size: .; d_call: TRBD1; v_call: TRBV7-9; cdr3_nt: TGTGCCAGCAGCCCGGGACAGACAACTAATGAAAAACTGTTTTTT; cdr3_aa: CASSPGQTTNEKLFF
j_call: TRBJ2-1; clone_size: .; d_call: TRBD2; v_call: TRBV30; cdr3_nt: TGTGCCTGGAGTTGGGAGGGCCCCTACAATGAGCAGTTCTTC; cdr3_aa: CAWSWEGPYNEQFF
j_call: TRBJ2-1; clone_size: .; d_call: TRBD2; v_call: TRBV5-4; cdr3_nt: TGTGCCAGCAGCTTGGGGGGGACTAGCGGGAGGAATGAGCAGTTCTTC; cdr3_aa: CASSLGGTSGRNEQFF
j_call: TRBJ2-7; clone_size: .; d_call: TRBD1; v_call: TRBV5-1; cdr3_nt: TGCGCCAGCAGCAAAACAGGGGTGGATTACGAGCAGTACTTC; cdr3_aa: CASSKTGVDYEQYF
j_call: TRBJ1-2; clone_size: .; d_call: .; v_call: TRBV6-5; cdr3_nt: TGTGCCAGCAGTTACCTTGGGACGGAGAATGGCTACACCTTC; cdr3_aa: CASSYLGTENGYTF
j_call: TRBJ2-3; clone_size: .; d_call: .; v_call: TRBV29-1; cdr3_nt: TGCAGCGTCGAAACAACAGCGGTAGGCACAGATACGCAGTATTTT; cdr3_aa: CSVETTAVGTDTQYF
j_call: TRBJ2-4; clone_size: .; d_call: .; v_call: TRBV11-2; cdr3_nt: TGTGCCAGCAGCTTAGGGAACATTCAGTACTTC; cdr3_aa: CASSLGNIQYF
j_call: TRBJ2-3; clone_size: .; d_call: .; v_call: TRBV5-1; cdr3_nt: TGCGCCAGCAGCGTGGGATCCGGGGTTAGCACAGATACGCAGTATTTT; cdr3_aa: CASSVGSGVSTDTQYF
j_call: TRBJ1-5; clone_size: .; d_call: .; v_call: TRBV15; cdr3_nt: TGTGCCACCAGCCGCGACAGGATTGGAAATCAGCCCCAGCATTTT; cdr3_aa: CATSRDRIGNQPQHF
j_call: TRBJ2-7; clone_size: .; d_call: TRBD1; v_call: TRBV9; cdr3_nt: TGTGCCAGCAGCCCGCGGACAGGGGGTCCCTACGAGCAGTACTTC; cdr3_aa: CASSPRTGGPYEQYF
j_call: TRBJ1-3; clone_size: .; d_call: TRBD1; v_call: TRBV18; cdr3_nt: TGTGCCAGCTCACCCCGGGACAGCTCTGGAAACACCATATATTTT; cdr3_aa: CASSPRDSSGNTIYF
j_call: TRBJ2-2; clone_size: .; d_call: TRBD2; v_call: TRBV7-3; cdr3_nt: TGTGCCAGCAGCCTGACCGGACTAGTTGGTACCGGGGAGCTGTTTTTT; cdr3_aa: CASSLTGLVGTGELFF
j_call: TRBJ2-7; clone_size: .; d_call: .; v_call: TRBV11-2; cdr3_nt: TGTGCCAGCAGCTTAGATCAGCAGGGGCAGTACTTC; cdr3_aa: CASSLDQQGQYF
j_call: TRBJ2-7; clone_size: .; d_call: .; v_call: TRBV28; cdr3_nt: TGTGCCAGCAGTGTAACCTCCTACGAGCAGTACTTC; cdr3_aa: CASSVTSYEQYF
j_call: TRBJ2-1; clone_size: .; d_call: TRBD2; v_call: TRBV30; cdr3_nt: TGTGCCTGGAGTAGCGGGAGTGGCAATGAGCAGTTCTTC; cdr3_aa: CAWSSGSGNEQFF
j_call: TRBJ1-2; clone_size: once; d_call: .; v_call: TRBV2; cdr3_nt: TGTGCCAGCAGTCCCTTTAACTATGGCTACACCTTC; cdr3_aa: CASSPFNYGYTF
j_call: TRBJ2-1; clone_size: .; d_call: .; v_call: TRBV12-5; cdr3_nt: TGTGCTAGTGCTGCCCAAGGGGGAACCTACAATGAGCAGTTCTTC; cdr3_aa: CASAAQGGTYNEQFF
j_call: TRBJ2-7; clone_size: .; d_call: .; v_call: TRBV7-3; cdr3_nt: TGTGCCAGCAGCTTAACTTCGGCTAGCGACGAGCAGTACTTC; cdr3_aa: CASSLTSASDEQYF
j_call: TRBJ1-1; clone_size: .; d_call: TRBD1; v_call: TRBV7-9; cdr3_nt: TGTGCCAGCAGCAGGGGACAGGGGATGAACACTGAAGCTTTCTTT; cdr3_aa: CASSRGQGMNTEAFF
j_call: TRBJ2-7; clone_size: .; d_call: .; v_call: TRBV5-1; cdr3_nt: TGCGCCAGCAGCTTCGGCCGGGACAACGAGCAGTACTTC; cdr3_aa: CASSFGRDNEQYF
j_call: TRBJ2-5; clone_size: .; d_call: TRBD1; v_call: TRBV5-1; cdr3_nt: TGCGCCAGCAGCGGGGGACAGGGAGAGACCCAGTACTTC; cdr3_aa: CASSGGQGETQYF
j_call: TRBJ1-1; clone_size: .; d_call: .; v_call: TRBV27; cdr3_nt: TGTGCCACCGGGGGGGTGACTGAAGCTTTCTTT; cdr3_aa: CATGGVTEAFF
j_call: TRBJ2-1; clone_size: .; d_call: TRBD2; v_call: TRBV7-8; cdr3_nt: TGTGCCAGCAGCCCGGGTAGGACTAGCGGAAATGAGCAGTTCTTC; cdr3_aa: CASSPGRTSGNEQFF
j_call: TRBJ2-2; clone_size: .; d_call: .; v_call: TRBV2; cdr3_nt: TGTGCCAGCGTCGCGTCCACCGGGGAGCTGTTTTTT; cdr3_aa: CASVASTGELFF
j_call: TRBJ2-1; clone_size: .; d_call: .; v_call: TRBV27; cdr3_nt: TGTGCCAGCAGTCGAGGACTACCCCTCCATGAGCAGTTCTTC; cdr3_aa: CASSRGLPLHEQFF
j_call: TRBJ2-1; clone_size: .; d_call: .; v_call: TRBV10-3; cdr3_nt: TGTGCCATCAGTGATTTTACCGGGGCCCGCTCCTACAATGAGCAGTTCTTC; cdr3_aa: CAISDFTGARSYNEQFF
j_call: TRBJ2-1; clone_size: .; d_call: TRBD1; v_call: TRBV4-2; cdr3_nt: TGTGCCAGCAGCCAAGAAGCAGGGGGCGGTGAGCAGTTCTTC; cdr3_aa: CASSQEAGGGEQFF
j_call: TRBJ2-7; clone_size: once; d_call: TRBD2; v_call: TRBV2; cdr3_nt: TGTGCCAGCCGGCTAGCGGGAGGGCCCTACGAGCAGTACTTC; cdr3_aa: CASRLAGGPYEQYF
j_call: TRBJ1-2; clone_size: .; d_call: TRBD1; v_call: TRBV18; cdr3_nt: TGTGCCAGCTCTCCGGAGGACAGGAACTATGGCTACACCTTC; cdr3_aa: CASSPEDRNYGYTF
j_call: TRBJ2-7; clone_size: .; d_call: .; v_call: TRBV27; cdr3_nt: TGTGCCAGCAGGCTCACCGCTCAGGAGGGGAGCTCCTACGAGCAGTACTTC; cdr3_aa: CASRLTAQEGSSYEQYF
j_call: TRBJ2-3; clone_size: .; d_call: .; v_call: TRBV6-6; cdr3_nt: TGTGCCAGCAGTTACTCGATCTCAGGACTGGATACGCAGTATTTT; cdr3_aa: CASSYSISGLDTQYF
j_call: TRBJ2-2; clone_size: .; d_call: .; v_call: TRBV6-5; cdr3_nt: TGTGCCAGCAGTTATACGAGCAGGGGGAACACCGGGGAGCTGTTTTTT; cdr3_aa: CASSYTSRGNTGELFF
j_call: TRBJ2-5; clone_size: once; d_call: TRBD1; v_call: TRBV11-3; cdr3_nt: TGTGCCAGCAGCTTAGCACAGGGGGCTGAGACCCAGTACTTC; cdr3_aa: CASSLAQGAETQYF
j_call: TRBJ2-2; clone_size: .; d_call: .; v_call: TRBV5-1; cdr3_nt: TGCGCCAGCAGCTTGATGGGGGAAAGCACCGGGGAGCTGTTTTTT; cdr3_aa: CASSLMGESTGELFF
j_call: TRBJ2-5; clone_size: .; d_call: .; v_call: TRBV4-1; cdr3_nt: TGCGCCAGCAGCCACGGGGGAGGGGGGTTTCAAGAGACCCAGTACTTC; cdr3_aa: CASSHGGGGFQETQYF
j_call: TRBJ1-5; clone_size: .; d_call: .; v_call: TRBV28; cdr3_nt: TGTGCCAGCAGAGCAGTCCCTCAGCCCCAGCATTTT; cdr3_aa: CASRAVPQPQHF
j_call: TRBJ2-7; clone_size: .; d_call: .; v_call: TRBV5-1; cdr3_nt: TGCGCCAGCAGCCTACAAGGGACCGCCTACGAGCAGTACTTC; cdr3_aa: CASSLQGTAYEQYF
j_call: TRBJ2-1; clone_size: .; d_call: .; v_call: TRBV20-1; cdr3_nt: TGCAGTGCTCCCGGGACCAATGAGCAGTTCTTC; cdr3_aa: CSAPGTNEQFF
j_call: TRBJ1-1; clone_size: .; d_call: .; v_call: TRBV2; cdr3_nt: TGTGCCAGCAGTGATCCGGGTGGTGAAGCTTTCTTT; cdr3_aa: CASSDPGGEAFF
j_call: TRBJ2-1; clone_size: .; d_call: .; v_call: TRBV6-1; cdr3_nt: TGTGCCAGTAACAGGCGGGGGCTTAGTAATGAGCAGTTCTTC; cdr3_aa: CASNRRGLSNEQFF
j_call: TRBJ1-4; clone_size: .; d_call: .; v_call: TRBV6-1; cdr3_nt: TGTGCCAGCAGGCCCGGGGACGGAGGTAATGAAAAACTGTTTTTT; cdr3_aa: CASRPGDGGNEKLFF
j_call: TRBJ2-7; clone_size: .; d_call: TRBD1; v_call: TRBV10-1; cdr3_nt: TGCGCCAGCAGTGATTCCGTAGCCAGGGGGCAGAACGAGCAGTACTTC; cdr3_aa: CASSDSVARGQNEQYF
j_call: TRBJ2-4; clone_size: .; d_call: TRBD2; v_call: TRBV7-9; cdr3_nt: TGTGCCAGCAGCCTTAGCGGGAGATGGGACATTCAGTACTTC; cdr3_aa: CASSLSGRWDIQYF
j_call: TRBJ2-1; clone_size: .; d_call: TRBD2; v_call: TRBV2; cdr3_nt: TGTGCCAGCAGTGAATCGACTAGCGGGAGTGGGGAGCAGTTCTTC; cdr3_aa: CASSESTSGSGEQFF
j_call: TRBJ2-5; clone_size: .; d_call: .; v_call: TRBV28; cdr3_nt: TGTGCCAGCAGGGGACATAACCAAGAGACCCAGTACTTC; cdr3_aa: CASRGHNQETQYF
j_call: TRBJ2-1; clone_size: .; d_call: TRBD1; v_call: TRBV13; cdr3_nt: TGTGCCAGCAGCTTAGGGGGCCTGGGACAGGGGGCCTTAAATGAGCAGTTCTTC; cdr3_aa: CASSLGGLGQGALNEQFF